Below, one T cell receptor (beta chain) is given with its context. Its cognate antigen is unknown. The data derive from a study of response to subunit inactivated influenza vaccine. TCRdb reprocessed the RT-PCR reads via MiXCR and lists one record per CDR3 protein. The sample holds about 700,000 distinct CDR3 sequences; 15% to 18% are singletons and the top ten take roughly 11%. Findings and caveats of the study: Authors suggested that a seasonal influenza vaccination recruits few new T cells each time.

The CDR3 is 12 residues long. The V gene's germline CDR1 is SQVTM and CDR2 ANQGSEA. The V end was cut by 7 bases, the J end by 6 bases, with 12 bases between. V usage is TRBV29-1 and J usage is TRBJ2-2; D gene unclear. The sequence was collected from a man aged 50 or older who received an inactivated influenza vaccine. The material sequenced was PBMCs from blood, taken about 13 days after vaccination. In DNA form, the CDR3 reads TGCAGCGCCCATATCCCCGCCGGGGAGCTGTTTTTT. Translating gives CSAHIPAGELFF.